The 27 T cell receptor beta chains below come from one sample, sequenced in a study of T cell changes during pregnancy in multiple sclerosis. Measured with immunoSEQ multiplex PCR; TCRdb has only the in-frame clones, and not every one. Found here are about 110,000 clones, approximately 93% of them singletons; the top ten hold about 3%. The sequences come from peripheral blood, collected after pregnancy. These receptors came from a female donor with multiple sclerosis, enrolled in a pregnancy study.

The chain employs TRBV11-3 and TRBJ1-2; TRBD1 agrees at 7 bases. The CDR3 runs 13 residues. CDR1 SGHNT and CDR2 YENEEA come from the germline V gene. The V gene end was trimmed by 1 base and the J gene end by 6 bases; junction bases not matched to a gene: 2. In nucleotides, the CDR3 is TGTGCCAGCAGCTTAGGAGACAGGGATGGCTACACCTTC. The encoded protein is CASSLGDRDGYTF. The whole variable domain, remainder taken from reference TRBV11-3 and TRBJ1-2, is EAGVVQSPRYKIIEKKQPVAFWCNPISGHNTLYWYLQNLGQGPELLIRYENEEAVDDSQLPKDRFSAERLKGVDSTLKIQPAELGDSAVYLCASSLGDRDGYTFGSGTRLTVV.

V and J are TRBV19 and TRBJ2-2; D ambiguous. Germline V gene lookup returns CDR1 LNHDA and CDR2 SQIVND (reference sequence). This CDR3 is built from 13 residues. V was pared by 6 bases and J by 0 bases, with 5 bases between. CDR3 loop: CASRGPNTGELFF. In DNA, the CDR3 is TGTGCCAGTAGGGGCCCGAACACCGGGGAGCTGTTTTTT.

This rearrangement joins TRBV2 to TRBJ1-5; TRBD1 agrees at 12 bases. Trimming took 7 bases from V and 4 from J; bases not matched to a gene: 5. The CDR3 runs to 15 residues. Germline values: CDR1 SNHLY, CDR2 FYNNEI. The CDR3 reads CASTRDRGLNQPQHF. The CDR3, as DNA: TGTGCCAGCACCCGGGACAGGGGGCTGAATCAGCCCCAGCATTTT.

V is TRBV30 and J is TRBJ2-7; a weak D match, TRBD2 (6 bases). Germline V CDR1 and CDR2: GTSNPN, SVGIG (reference sequence). V lost 3 bases, J lost 3 bases, and 15 bases lay in between. This CDR3 is built from 14 residues. CDR3 region: CAWSFGGTLYEQYF. CDR3 DNA: TGTGCCTGGAGCTTCGGGGGAACCCTCTACGAGCAGTACTTC.

The chain carries TRBV19 and TRBJ2-1, with a possible D match to TRBD1 (5 bases). Germline V gives CDR1 LNHDA, CDR2 SQIVND (reference sequence). The CDR3 has 11 residues. Trimming pared 5 bases from V and 10 bases from J, leaving 9 bases between. CDR3: CASSVGPEQFF. In DNA form, the CDR3 reads TGTGCCAGTAGTGTGGGGCCGGAGCAGTTCTTC.

J is TRBJ1-1 and V is TRBV11-2, with 7 bases fitting TRBD1. V shed 4 bases and J 6 bases; nucleotides not matched to a gene: 8. This CDR3 has 14 amino acids. Germline assignment: CDR1 SGHAT and CDR2 FQNNGV. CDR3 DNA sequence: TGTGCCAGCAGCTCCCCGTTAACAGGGGCTGAAGCTTTCTTT. This encodes CASSSPLTGAEAFF.

The V call is TRBV21-1, the J call TRBJ2-4; the D call in the table, TRBD2, was not verified against the DNA. TRBV21-1 is deemed a pseudogene. This CDR3 region has 18 residues. The CDR3 loop is CASLHRTSGGPYKNIQYF. CDR3 nucleotide sequence: TGTGCCAGCCTACACAGAACTAGCGGGGGGCCGTACAAAAACATTCAGTACTTC.

The chain is built from TRBV5-1 and TRBJ1-6; 10 nucleotides align to TRBD1. This CDR3 is built from 17 residues. Germline V gene data show CDR1 as SGHRS and CDR2 as YFSETQ. J lost 9 bases, V lost 4 bases, and 13 bases had no gene match. Here the CDR3 DNA reads TGCGCCAGCAGCGTGGGGGACAGGGGCGCATGGCGTTCACCCCTCCACTTT. Its protein product is CASSVGDRGAWRSPLHF.

CDR3 sequence (DNA): TGTGCCAGCAGTGGACAGGGCATGAACACTGAAGCTTTCTTT. Protein product: CASSGQGMNTEAFF. The V and J genes are TRBV2 and TRBJ1-1, with 7 nucleotides matching TRBD1. J lost 0 bases, V lost 4 bases, and 2 bases had no gene match. The CDR3 sequence is 14 residues long. CDR1 and CDR2 from the germline V gene are SNHLY and FYNNEI.

The V and J genes are TRBV5-6 and TRBJ1-2; TRBD1 aligns across 7 bases. V dropped 5 bases and J dropped 1; count of bases not matched to a gene: 8. The CDR3 loop spans 15 amino acids. Germline lookup yields CDR1 SGHDT and CDR2 YYEEEE. CDR3 in DNA: TGTGCCAGCAGGTCGACAGGGATGGGTAACTATGGCTACACCTTC. Translated: CASRSTGMGNYGYTF.

V usage is TRBV15 and J usage is TRBJ1-1; TRBD1 aligns across 8 bases. Germline assignment: CDR1 LNHNV and CDR2 YYDKDF (reference sequence). CDR3 size: 14 residues. V lost 0 bases to trimming and J lost 4 bases; unmatched junction nucleotides: 1. The CDR3 coding sequence is TGTGCCACCAGCAGAGATACAGGGGGCACTGAAGCTTTCTTT. Amino acids: CATSRDTGGTEAFF.

The sample holds one count of this clone. The chain links TRBV9 to TRBJ1-6; D is unresolved. Between the trimmed V and J ends, which lost 3 bases and 9 bases, there was a span of 16 bases. Germline V lookup: CDR1 SGDLS, CDR2 YYNGEE. This CDR3 is 15 amino acids long. CDR3 bases: TGTGCCAGCAGCGGACTACCCGGTGACACTTCACCCCTCCACTTT. This sequence encodes CASSGLPGDTSPLHF. The full variable domain, its missing parts supplied by reference TRBV9 and TRBJ1-6, is DSGVTQTPKHLITATGQRVTLRCSPRSGDLSVYWYQQSLDQGLQFLIQYYNGEERAKGNILERFSAQQFPDLHSELNLSSLELGDSALYFCASSGLPGDTSPLHFGNGTRLTVT.

The chain links TRBV28 to TRBJ2-2; the D gene is possibly TRBD2 (6 bases). Trimming cost V 5 bases and J 2 bases, with 12 bases left between them. CDR3 length: 15 amino acids. In germline, CDR1 is MDHEN, CDR2 SYDVKM. DNA for the CDR3: TGTGCCAGCAGTCCCTCGGCGGGAAACACCGGGGAGCTGTTTTTT. Translated, it gives CASSPSAGNTGELFF.

The chain couples TRBV4-1 to TRBJ1-1; 7 bases are a match to TRBD1. Germline CDR1 MGHRA, CDR2 YSYEKL. The CDR3 extends over 13 amino acids. The junction had 9 bases not matched to a gene; V was cut back by 6 bases and J by 8 bases. In DNA form, the CDR3 reads TGCGCCAGCAGGGTCCTGGGACAGACCGAAGCTTTCTTT. The encoded protein is CASRVLGQTEAFF.

V is TRBV2 and J is TRBJ2-7, with D uncertain. The CDR3 covers 12 residues. Germline V gene lookup returns CDR1 SNHLY and CDR2 FYNNEI. Trimming pared 8 bases from V and 2 bases from J, leaving 10 bases between. The CDR3 region has the DNA TGTGCCAGCCGACAAGGAACCTACGAGCAGTACTTC. It specifies CASRQGTYEQYF.

The genes are TRBV2 and TRBJ2-7; TRBD1 aligns across 7 bases. CDR3 length equals 13 residues. V trimming: 3 bases; J trimming: 2 bases; junction bases outside the gene matches: 1. Germline V lookup: CDR1 SNHLY, CDR2 FYNNEI. The chain's CDR3 is CASSEDRTYEQYF. DNA for the CDR3: TGTGCCAGCAGTGAGGACAGGACCTACGAGCAGTACTTC.

This sequence joins TRBV6-1 and TRBJ1-1; D is uncertain. The CDR3 contains 15 residues. V was cut by 5 bases and J by 1 base, with 14 bases left in between. The germline CDR1 and CDR2 sequences are MNHNS and SASEGT. Written as DNA, the CDR3 is TGTGCCAGCAGTCAACTTTCAGGATCGAACACTGAAGCTTTCTTT. Protein sequence: CASSQLSGSNTEAFF.

This chain links TRBV5-1 with TRBJ1-1; D is undetermined. This CDR3 spans 17 amino acids. Germline assignment: CDR1 SGHRS and CDR2 YFSETQ. With 3 bases removed from V and 0 bases from J, the gap between germline ends came to 18 bases. CDR3 bases: TGCGCCAGCAGCTCCCCACCAGACTCTCAAATGAACACTGAAGCTTTCTTT. Encoded protein: CASSSPPDSQMNTEAFF.

The chain carries TRBV5-1 and TRBJ1-2; D is possibly TRBD1 (6 bases). The CDR3 runs to 14 residues. CDR1 is SGHRS, CDR2 YFSETQ, per germline. Trimming pared 3 bases from V and 4 bases from J, leaving 13 bases between. CDR3 DNA sequence: TGCGCCAGCAGCTGGGGAGGGGGAAGCTATGGCTACACCTTC. Translating it yields CASSWGGGSYGYTF.

CDR3 residues: CASSPGQDYGYTF. DNA for the CDR3: TGTGCCAGCAGCCCGGGACAGGACTATGGCTACACCTTC. The V call is TRBV7-9, the J call TRBJ1-2, with TRBD1 matching 8 bases. The germline CDR1 and CDR2 sequences are SEHNR and FQNEAQ (reference sequence). J was trimmed by 3 bases and V by 5 bases; bases with no gene match: 2. The CDR3 runs to 13 residues.

This rearrangement joins TRBV19 to TRBJ1-5; 8 bases match TRBD1. The germline gives CDR1 LNHDA, CDR2 SQIVND (reference sequence). Trimming removed 10 bases from V and 5 bases from J; junction bases left unmatched: 13. The CDR3 covers 15 residues. The CDR3 sequence is CATKLADRDYQPQHF. The CDR3 region has the DNA TGTGCCACTAAGCTAGCGGACAGGGACTATCAGCCCCAGCATTTT.

The chain carries TRBV27 and TRBJ2-7; no clear D gene. Germline CDR1 is MNHEY and CDR2 is SMNVEV (reference sequence). The V end was cut by 3 bases, the J end by 4 bases, with 13 bases between. CDR3 length: 14 amino acids. CDR3 DNA: TGTGCCAGCAGTTTCTCCACCACTTCATACGAGCAGTACTTC. It translates to CASSFSTTSYEQYF.

J is TRBJ1-4 and V is TRBV6-5; D is unresolved. This CDR3 has 13 residues. Trimming took 6 bases from V and 6 from J, leaving 11 bases between them. Germline-derived CDR1 and CDR2 are MNHEY and SVGAGI. The CDR3 coding sequence is TGTGCCAGCAGGTGGGCTGGGTATGAAAAACTGTTTTTT. Its translation: CASRWAGYEKLFF.

The rearrangement links TRBV5-1 to TRBJ2-3; the match to TRBD2 covers 9 bases. CDR1 SGHRS and CDR2 YFSETQ come from the germline V gene. The V and J ends lost 4 bases and 3 bases, in that order; junction bases with no gene match: 15. This CDR3 has 18 residues. CDR3 DNA: TGCGCCAGCAGCCACCAGACCGCGCGGGAGGGGCGGACAGATACGCAGTATTTT. It is translated as CASSHQTAREGRTDTQYF.

V gene TRBV19 combines with J gene TRBJ2-1; 8 bases are shared with TRBD2. The ends lost 7 bases at V and 0 bases at J; junction bases unmatched: 2. The CDR3 is made up of 14 amino acids. From germline, CDR1 is LNHDA and CDR2 SQIVND (reference sequence). CDR3 protein: CASNAGGSYNEQFF. CDR3 sequence (DNA): TGTGCCAGTAACGCGGGGGGCTCCTACAATGAGCAGTTCTTC.

This clone is a singleton in its sample. The chain carries TRBV19 and TRBJ2-1; 10 bases map to TRBD2. J was trimmed by 5 bases and V by 4 bases; bases with no gene match: 5. Germline V gene sequence: CDR1 LNHDA, CDR2 SQIVND (reference sequence). This CDR3 contains 15 residues. The CDR3 DNA sequence: TGTGCCAGTAGTAATTTAGGACTAGCGGACAATGAGCAGTTCTTC. Its translation: CASSNLGLADNEQFF. Full variable domain (remainder filled in from reference TRBV19 and TRBJ2-1): DGGITQSPKYLFRKEGQNVTLSCEQNLNHDAMYWYRQDPGQGLRLIYYSQIVNDFQKGDIAEGYSVSREKKESFPLTVTSAQKNPTAFYLCASSNLGLADNEQFFGPGTRLTVL.

The CDR3 nucleotides are TGTGCCAGCAGTCCGTGGGGGGGCCGGACTGAAGCTTTCTTT. Amino acids: CASSPWGGRTEAFF. This chain joins TRBV6-1 and TRBJ1-1; tentative D call: TRBD1 (6 bases). The germline CDR1 and CDR2 sequences are MNHNS and SASEGT. The ends were cut back, 5 bases at V and 5 bases at J, with 15 bases in the middle. The CDR3 totals 14 residues.